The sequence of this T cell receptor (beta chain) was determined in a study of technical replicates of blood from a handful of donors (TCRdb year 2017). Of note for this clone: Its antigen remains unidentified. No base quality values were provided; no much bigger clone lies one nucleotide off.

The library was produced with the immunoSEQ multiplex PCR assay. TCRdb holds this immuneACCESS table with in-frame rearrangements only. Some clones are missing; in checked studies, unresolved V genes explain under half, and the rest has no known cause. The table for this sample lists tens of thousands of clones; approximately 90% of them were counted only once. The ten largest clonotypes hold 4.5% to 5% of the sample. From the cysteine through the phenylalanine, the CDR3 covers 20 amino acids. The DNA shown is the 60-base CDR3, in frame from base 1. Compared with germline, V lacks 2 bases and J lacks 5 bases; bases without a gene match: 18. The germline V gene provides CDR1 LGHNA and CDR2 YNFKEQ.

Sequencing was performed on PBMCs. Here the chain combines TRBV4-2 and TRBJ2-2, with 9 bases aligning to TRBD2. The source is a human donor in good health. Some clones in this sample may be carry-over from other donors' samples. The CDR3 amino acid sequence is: CASSQPHYMAGGPGTGELFF. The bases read TGTGCCAGCAGCCAACCCCATTACATGGCGGGAGGGCCGGGAACCGGGGAGCTGTTTTTT.